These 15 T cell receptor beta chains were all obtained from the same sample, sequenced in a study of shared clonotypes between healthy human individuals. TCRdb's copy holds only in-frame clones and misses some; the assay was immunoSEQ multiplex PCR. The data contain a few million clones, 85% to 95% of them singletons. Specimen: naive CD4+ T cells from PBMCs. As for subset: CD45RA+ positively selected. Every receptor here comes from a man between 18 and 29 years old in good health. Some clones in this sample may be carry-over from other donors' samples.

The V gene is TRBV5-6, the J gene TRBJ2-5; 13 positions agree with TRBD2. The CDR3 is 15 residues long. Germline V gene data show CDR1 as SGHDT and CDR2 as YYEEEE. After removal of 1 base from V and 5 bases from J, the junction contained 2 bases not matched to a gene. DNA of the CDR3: TGTGCCAGCAGCTTGCGACTAGCGGGAGGCGAGACCCAGTACTTC. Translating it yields CASSLRLAGGETQYF.

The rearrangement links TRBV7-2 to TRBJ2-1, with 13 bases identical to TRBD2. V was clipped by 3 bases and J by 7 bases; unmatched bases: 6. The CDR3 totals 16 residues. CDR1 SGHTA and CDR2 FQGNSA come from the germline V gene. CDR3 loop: CASSLAGTSGKNEQFF. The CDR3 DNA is TGTGCCAGCAGCTTGGCCGGGACTAGCGGGAAGAATGAGCAGTTCTTC.

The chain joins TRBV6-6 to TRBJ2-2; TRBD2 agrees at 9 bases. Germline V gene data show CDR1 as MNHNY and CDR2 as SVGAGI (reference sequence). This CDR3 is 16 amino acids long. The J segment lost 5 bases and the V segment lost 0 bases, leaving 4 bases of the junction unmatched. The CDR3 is CASSYSAGGGTGELFF. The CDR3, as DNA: TGTGCCAGCAGTTACTCGGCGGGAGGGGGGACCGGGGAGCTGTTTTTT.

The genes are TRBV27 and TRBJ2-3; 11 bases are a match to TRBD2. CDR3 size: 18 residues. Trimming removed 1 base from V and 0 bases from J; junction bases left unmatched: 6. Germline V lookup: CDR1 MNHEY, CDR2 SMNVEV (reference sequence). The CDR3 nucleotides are TGTGCCAGCAGTTTATACGGGACTAGCGGCCGTAGCACAGATACGCAGTATTTT. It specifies CASSLYGTSGRSTDTQYF.

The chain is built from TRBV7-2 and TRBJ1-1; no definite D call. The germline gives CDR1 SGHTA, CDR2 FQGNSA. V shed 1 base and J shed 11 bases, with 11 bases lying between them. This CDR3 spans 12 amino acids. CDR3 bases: TGTGCCAGCAGCTTAGGGGCAGGTCAGGCTTTCTTT. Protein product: CASSLGAGQAFF. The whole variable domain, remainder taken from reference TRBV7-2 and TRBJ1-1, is GAGVSQSPSNKVTEKGKDVELRCDPISGHTALYWYRQSLGQGLEFLIYFQGNSAPDKSGLPSDRFSAERTGGSVSTLTIQRTQQEDSAVYLCASSLGAGQAFFGQGTRLTVV.

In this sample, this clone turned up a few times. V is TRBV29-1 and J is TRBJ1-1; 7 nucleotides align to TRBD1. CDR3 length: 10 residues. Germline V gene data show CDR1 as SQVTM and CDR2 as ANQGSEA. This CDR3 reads CRAGGTEAFF. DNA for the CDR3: TGCAGGGCAGGGGGCACTGAAGCTTTCTTT.

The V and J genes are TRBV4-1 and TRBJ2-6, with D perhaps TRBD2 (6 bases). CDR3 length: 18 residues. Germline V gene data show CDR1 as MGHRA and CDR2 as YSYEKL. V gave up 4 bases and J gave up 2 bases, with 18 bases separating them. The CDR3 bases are TGCGCCAGCAGCCGTGAGGGCGGCGGACTAACTGGGGCCAACGTCCTGACTTTC. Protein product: CASSREGGGLTGANVLTF.

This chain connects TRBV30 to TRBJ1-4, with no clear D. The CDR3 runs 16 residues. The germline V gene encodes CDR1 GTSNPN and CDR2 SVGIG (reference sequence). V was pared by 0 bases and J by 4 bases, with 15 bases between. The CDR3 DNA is TGTGCCTGGAGTGTACGGAGTGGCAGGTTTAATGAAAAACTGTTTTTT. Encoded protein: CAWSVRSGRFNEKLFF.

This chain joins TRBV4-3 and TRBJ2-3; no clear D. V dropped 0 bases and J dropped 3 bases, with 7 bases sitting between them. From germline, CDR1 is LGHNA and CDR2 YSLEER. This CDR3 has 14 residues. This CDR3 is CASSQEGRTDTQYF. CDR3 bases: TGCGCCAGCAGCCAAGAAGGGCGTACAGATACGCAGTATTTT.

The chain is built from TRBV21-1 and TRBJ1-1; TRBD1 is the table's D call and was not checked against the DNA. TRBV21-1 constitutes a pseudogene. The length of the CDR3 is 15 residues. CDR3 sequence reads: CASSKGPRGGTEAFF. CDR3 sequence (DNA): TGTGCCAGCAGCAAAGGGCCCAGGGGCGGCACTGAAGCTTTCTTT.

The CDR3 is CASSKDPQGNSYEQYF. The CDR3 DNA sequence: TGCGCCAGCAGCAAGGACCCCCAGGGGAACTCCTACGAGCAGTACTTC. The genes are TRBV5-1 and TRBJ2-7; weak D call: TRBD1 (6 bases). In germline, CDR1 is SGHRS, CDR2 YFSETQ. The V and J ends lost 4 bases and 0 bases respectively, with 17 bases between them. CDR3 length: 16 amino acids.

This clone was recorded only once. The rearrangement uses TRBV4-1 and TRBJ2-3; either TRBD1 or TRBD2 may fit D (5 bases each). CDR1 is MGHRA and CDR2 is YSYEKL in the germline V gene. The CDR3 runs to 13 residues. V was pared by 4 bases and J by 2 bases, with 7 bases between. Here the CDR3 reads CASSLGTTDTQYF. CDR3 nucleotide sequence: TGCGCCAGCAGCCTTGGGACCACAGATACGCAGTATTTT.

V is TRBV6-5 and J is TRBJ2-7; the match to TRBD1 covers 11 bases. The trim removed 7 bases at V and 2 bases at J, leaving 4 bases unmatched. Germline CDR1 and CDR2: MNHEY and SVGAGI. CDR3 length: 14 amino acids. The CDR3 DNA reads TGTGCCAGCAAAGGGGACAGGGGGACCTACGAGCAGTACTTC. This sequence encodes CASKGDRGTYEQYF.

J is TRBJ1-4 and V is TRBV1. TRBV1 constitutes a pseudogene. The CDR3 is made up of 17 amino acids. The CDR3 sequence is CTSSRERAGDTPRKLFF. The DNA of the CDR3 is TGCACCAGCAGCCGAGAAAGGGCGGGGGATACTCCCCGAAAACTGTTTTTT.

CDR3 sequence: CASSLTSDNGELFF. CDR3 DNA: TGTGCCAGCAGCTTGACTAGCGATAACGGGGAGCTGTTTTTT. The chain recombines TRBV7-2 with TRBJ2-2; 8 nucleotides align to TRBD2. The J segment lost 7 bases and the V segment lost 3 bases, leaving 4 bases of the junction unmatched. The CDR3 runs to 14 residues. Germline V CDR1 and CDR2: SGHTA, FQGNSA.